One sample yielded the 17 T cell receptor beta chains listed below, sequenced in a study of CD8 T cells in ankylosing spondylitis. MiXCR was run by TCRdb on the 5' RACE reads, yielding one entry per CDR3 protein. The table lists about 160,000 distinct CDR3 sequences, around a tenth of them singletons. Sequences were obtained from blood, either unsorted or a sorted T cell fraction (not recorded which). These receptors came from a female donor with ankylosing spondylitis or in good health (not recorded which).

The chain has TRBV7-2 and TRBJ2-1; no clear D gene. Germline V gene sequence: CDR1 SGHTA, CDR2 FQGNSA. The CDR3 extends over 15 amino acids. The V and J ends lost 1 base and 3 bases respectively, with 10 bases between them. As DNA, the CDR3 is TGTGCCAGCAGCTTAGAACAGAACAACTACAATGAGCAGTTCTTC. It yields the protein CASSLEQNNYNEQFF.

The chain employs TRBV6-1 and TRBJ1-2; a possible D gene is TRBD1 (6 bases). The CDR3 length is 13 residues. Germline values: CDR1 MNHNS, CDR2 SASEGT. V lost 6 bases and J 2 bases, leaving 10 bases between the germline ends. The DNA for the CDR3 is TGTGCCAGCAGATGGGACACCAACTATGGCTACACCTTC. Its protein is CASRWDTNYGYTF.

This clonotype was observed many times. The J gene is TRBJ1-5, the V gene TRBV7-9, with TRBD1 identical over 9 bases. CDR1 is SEHNR, CDR2 FQNEAQ, per germline (reference sequence). J gave up 5 bases and V 5 bases, and 7 bases lay outside the gene matches. This CDR3 region has 15 residues. The CDR3 region has the DNA TGTGCCAGCAGCGGGGACAGGGACCGCGATCAGCCCCAGCATTTT. This gives the protein CASSGDRDRDQPQHF.

This sequence joins TRBV7-2 and TRBJ2-7; no clear D. The V and J ends lost 2 bases and 0 bases respectively, with 14 bases between them. The CDR3 extends over 16 amino acids. The germline gives CDR1 SGHTA, CDR2 FQGNSA. The CDR3 loop is CASSLPQTLSSYEQYF. CDR3 DNA sequence: TGTGCCAGCAGCTTACCCCAGACCCTAAGCTCCTACGAGCAGTACTTC.

There are a few counts of this clonotype. The chain recombines TRBV20-1 with TRBJ2-2; D call uncertain. V lost 0 bases and J lost 6, with 11 bases in between. The CDR3 length is 14 residues. Germline V gene lookup returns CDR1 DFQATT and CDR2 SNEGSKA (reference sequence). CDR3 loop: CSARDWQAAGELFF. CDR3 nucleotide sequence: TGCAGTGCTAGAGACTGGCAAGCCGCCGGGGAGCTGTTTTTT.

The V call is TRBV6-2 or TRBV6-3, the J call TRBJ2-1, with D possibly TRBD1 on 5 matching bases. The germline V gene has CDR1 MNHEY and CDR2 SVGEGT. Trimming took 2 bases from V and 3 from J, leaving 14 bases between them. The CDR3 loop spans 16 amino acids. In DNA, the CDR3 is TGTGCCAGCAGTTACCAATTAGGCCAGGGCTACAATGAGCAGTTCTTC. Translated, it gives CASSYQLGQGYNEQFF.

The rearrangement joins TRBV4-3 to TRBJ2-3; D call uncertain. CDR3 size: 16 residues. Trimming pared 1 base from V and 4 bases from J, leaving 15 bases between. The germline gives CDR1 LGHNA, CDR2 YSLEER. This chain's CDR3 is CASSQVGPRRADTQYF. CDR3 sequence (DNA): TGCGCCAGCAGCCAAGTAGGGCCCCGTCGGGCAGATACGCAGTATTTT.

The chain joins TRBV7-9 to TRBJ1-1; D is uncertain. Trimming took off 0 bases at V and 1 base at J, with 6 bases between the two ends. Germline V gives CDR1 SEHNR, CDR2 FQNEAQ (reference sequence). The CDR3 extends over 14 amino acids. This chain's CDR3 is CASSLAPRNTEAFF. CDR3 in DNA: TGTGCCAGCAGCTTAGCGCCCAGGAACACTGAAGCTTTCTTT.

The chain uses TRBV24-1 and TRBJ2-2; D is ambiguous. Germline values: CDR1 KGHDR, CDR2 SFDVKD. This CDR3 comprises 13 residues. Trimming removed 1 base from V and 5 bases from J, with 4 bases in between. This chain's CDR3 is CATSDLRTGELFF. The CDR3 nucleotides read TGTGCCACCAGTGATTTAAGAACCGGGGAGCTGTTTTTT.

To note about this clonotype: A read error may produce the germline difference seen at one junction end. The chain recombines TRBV12-5 with TRBJ1-5; D call uncertain. The length of the CDR3 is 15 residues. Germline values: CDR1 LGHNT, CDR2 FRNRAP. The CDR3 DNA is TGTGCTAATGGTTTGGCCTCGAGGGGCAATCAGCCCCAGCATTTT. This translates into CANGLASRGNQPQHF.

V is TRBV7-2 and J is TRBJ2-5, with a weak D call TRBD2 (7 bases). Looked up from germline, CDR1 is SGHTA and CDR2 is FQGNSA. V lost 1 base, J lost 5 bases, and 14 bases lay in between. This CDR3 spans 15 amino acids. The CDR3 loop is CASSLGEGGLETQYF. DNA for the CDR3: TGTGCCAGCAGCTTAGGGGAGGGGGGACTGGAGACCCAGTACTTC. Filled out from reference TRBV7-2 and TRBJ2-5, the complete variable domain reads GAGVSQSPSNKVTEKGKDVELRCDPISGHTALYWYRQSLGQGLEFLIYFQGNSAPDKSGLPSDRFSAERTGGSVSTLTIQRTQQEDSAVYLCASSLGEGGLETQYFGPGTRLLVL.

V and J are TRBV10-1 and TRBJ2-2, with a possible D match to TRBD1 (5 bases). The CDR3 is made up of 14 amino acids. The germline gives CDR1 WNHNN, CDR2 SYGVQD (reference sequence). V lost 0 bases and J lost 9, with 11 bases in between. This CDR3 reads CASSESQGSRELFF. CDR3 in DNA: TGCGCCAGCAGTGAGTCGCAGGGATCCAGGGAGCTGTTTTTT.

This clonotype came up a few times. The V and J genes are TRBV7-2 and TRBJ2-7; D ambiguous. This CDR3 is 16 amino acids long. Per the germline V gene, CDR1 is SGHTA and CDR2 is FQGNSA. Trimming left V 4 bases short and J 0 bases short, with 16 bases between. This CDR3 is CASSSDATRPSYEQYF. CDR3 bases: TGTGCCAGCAGCTCAGACGCGACTCGGCCCTCCTACGAGCAGTACTTC.

The chain uses TRBV27 and TRBJ2-7; 10 bases fit TRBD1. The CDR3 runs to 13 residues. The junction had 3 bases not matched to a gene; V was cut back by 8 bases and J by 2 bases. CDR1 is MNHEY, CDR2 SMNVEV, per germline (reference sequence). The CDR3 is CASSGQGTYEQYF. CDR3 coding DNA: TGTGCCAGCTCGGGACAGGGGACCTACGAGCAGTACTTC.

This clonotype was seen many times. V usage is TRBV4-3 and J usage is TRBJ1-3; no clear D. The CDR3 is 17 amino acids. Trimming removed 0 bases at V and 0 bases at J, with 12 bases between. The germline V gene has CDR1 LGHNA and CDR2 YSLEER. This CDR3 is CASSQDRAEYSGNTIYF. CDR3 DNA: TGCGCCAGCAGCCAAGATAGGGCCGAATACTCTGGAAACACCATATATTTT.

This clonotype was detected many times. The V call is TRBV4-1, the J call TRBJ2-5; TRBD2 might be the D (5 bases). Deletions cut 3 bases from V and 3 bases from J, with 8 bases between. The CDR3 is made up of 13 amino acids. Germline-derived CDR1 and CDR2 are MGHRA and YSYEKL. The CDR3 DNA follows: TGCGCCAGCAGCCAGCACGGGAAAGAGACCCAGTACTTC. Residues: CASSQHGKETQYF.

The chain uses TRBV27 and TRBJ2-3, with D perhaps TRBD2 (5 bases). Germline CDR1 is MNHEY and CDR2 is SMNVEV (reference sequence). The CDR3 has 15 amino acids. V lost 0 bases and J lost 3, with 10 bases in between. The DNA of the CDR3 is TGTGCCAGCAGTTTATCGCTGCCGGGGACAGATACGCAGTATTTT. Translating gives CASSLSLPGTDTQYF.